The rows below give T cell receptor beta chains drawn from one sample of a study of T cells in Graves' hyperthyroidism and ophthalmopathy. MiXCR was run by TCRdb on the multiplex PCR reads, yielding one entry per CDR3 protein. The table shows a few hundred thousand distinct CDR3 sequences, with about 13% occurring only once. The sample comprised blood. These receptors originate from a man younger than 40 with Graves' hyperthyroidism that later progressed to Graves' ophthalmopathy. Each CDR3 is given with its conserved first and last residue. The D gene is left open where the match is weak. Clone size appears in some rows only: once, few, many, or a class for an expanded clone.

J: TRBJ2-2; D: TRBD1; length: 14; size: many; V: TRBV20-1; CDR3: CSARQGRNTGELFF; DNA: TGCAGTGCTCGACAGGGCAGGAACACCGGGGAGCTGTTTTTT
J: TRBJ1-1; D: -; length: 14; size: -; V: TRBV4-1; CDR3: CASSHQVGGTEAFF; DNA: TGCGCCAGCAGCCACCAAGTGGGGGGCACTGAAGCTTTCTTT
J: TRBJ1-1; D: -; length: 15; size: -; V: TRBV4-1; CDR3: CASSQDLGIYTEAFF; DNA: TGCGCCAGCAGCCAAGATCTGGGAATTTACACTGAAGCTTTCTTT
J: TRBJ2-1; D: -; length: 16; size: many; V: TRBV20-1; CDR3: CSARGPAFSSYNEQFF; DNA: TGCAGTGCTAGAGGACCGGCGTTTAGCTCCTACAATGAGCAGTTCTTC
J: TRBJ1-1; D: -; length: 14; size: -; V: TRBV5-6; CDR3: CASSREGPNTEAFF; DNA: TGTGCCAGCAGCAGGGAGGGCCCAAACACTGAAGCTTTCTTT
J: TRBJ2-5; D: TRBD2; length: 13; size: many; V: TRBV20-1; CDR3: CSRSAGLQETQYF; DNA: TGCAGTAGGTCAGCGGGGCTACAAGAGACCCAGTACTTC
J: TRBJ1-4; D: TRBD1; length: 16; size: -; V: TRBV29-1; CDR3: CSVELRTGGFNEKLFF; DNA: TGCAGCGTTGAACTCAGAACAGGGGGTTTTAATGAAAAACTGTTTTTT
J: TRBJ1-5; D: -; length: 18; size: many; V: TRBV6-1; CDR3: CASSATTGRPGGNQPQHF; DNA: TGTGCCAGCAGTGCGACAACAGGGAGGCCTGGAGGAAATCAGCCCCAGCATTTT
J: TRBJ2-1; D: TRBD1; length: 16; size: many; V: TRBV11-3; CDR3: CASSFVGQGPYNEQFF; DNA: TGTGCCAGCAGCTTCGTAGGACAGGGGCCCTACAATGAGCAGTTCTTC
J: TRBJ1-5; D: TRBD1; length: 14; size: few; V: TRBV10-2; CDR3: CASRGTGPYQPQHF; DNA: TGCGCCAGCAGAGGGACAGGACCCTATCAGCCCCAGCATTTT
J: TRBJ2-7; D: TRBD2; length: 14; size: few; V: TRBV6-1; CDR3: CASTRTSGSYEQYF; DNA: TGTGCCAGCACCCGGACTAGCGGCTCCTACGAGCAGTACTTC
J: TRBJ1-1; D: -; length: 12; size: many; V: TRBV28; CDR3: CASSLPAVEAFF; DNA: TGTGCCAGCAGTTTACCGGCAGTTGAAGCTTTCTTT
J: TRBJ1-1; D: -; length: 15; size: -; V: TRBV9; CDR3: CASSSSGTENTEAFF; DNA: TGTGCCAGCAGCTCGTCCGGGACTGAGAACACTGAAGCTTTCTTT
J: TRBJ1-5; D: -; length: 17; size: many; V: TRBV6-1; CDR3: CASSEGIGWASNQPQHF; DNA: TGTGCCAGCAGTGAGGGAATCGGATGGGCTAGCAATCAGCCCCAGCATTTT
J: TRBJ2-7; D: -; length: 12; size: many; V: TRBV7-9; CDR3: CASTGVNYEQYF; DNA: TGTGCCAGCACGGGTGTTAACTACGAGCAGTACTTC
J: TRBJ1-5; D: -; length: 13; size: few; V: TRBV27; CDR3: CASSLTGLQPQHF; DNA: TGTGCCAGCAGCCTAACGGGGCTTCAGCCCCAGCATTTT
J: TRBJ2-7; D: -; length: 14; size: few; V: TRBV3-1; CDR3: CASSQEDNSYEQYF; DNA: TGTGCCAGCAGCCAAGAAGACAACTCCTACGAGCAGTACTTC
J: TRBJ1-2; D: -; length: 14; size: -; V: TRBV28; CDR3: CASILKGVPRSYTF; DNA: TGTGCCAGCATCCTCAAGGGTGTTCCGAGAAGCTACACCTTC
J: TRBJ2-7; D: -; length: 14; size: many; V: TRBV5-1; CDR3: CASRQGRGPYEQYF; DNA: TGCGCCAGCAGACAGGGGCGGGGCCCCTACGAGCAGTACTTC
J: TRBJ2-7; D: -; length: 13; size: many; V: TRBV14; CDR3: CASSHRHGDEQYF; DNA: TGTGCCAGCAGCCACCGGCACGGGGACGAGCAGTACTTC
J: TRBJ2-7; D: -; length: 15; size: -; V: TRBV20-1; CDR3: CSAKDVLGPDYEQYF; DNA: TGCAGTGCTAAAGATGTGTTAGGACCTGACTACGAGCAGTACTTC
J: TRBJ1-5; D: -; length: 15; size: many; V: TRBV12-3/TRBV12-4; CDR3: CASSTRGRDNQPQHF; DNA: TGTGCCAGCAGTACCCGCGGTCGGGACAATCAGCCCCAGCATTTT
J: TRBJ2-7; D: -; length: 13; size: -; V: TRBV14; CDR3: CASSPSPRLGQYF; DNA: TGTGCCAGCAGCCCATCCCCCCGATTAGGGCAGTACTTC
J: TRBJ1-1; D: TRBD1; length: 14; size: many; V: TRBV30; CDR3: CAWSVTGGNTEAFF; DNA: TGTGCCTGGAGTGTAACAGGGGGGAACACTGAAGCTTTCTTT
J: TRBJ2-2; D: -; length: 17; size: many; V: TRBV7-9; CDR3: CASSPSMDAPGTGELFF; DNA: TGTGCCAGCAGCCCTTCAATGGACGCCCCGGGCACCGGGGAGCTGTTTTTT
J: TRBJ1-6; D: TRBD1; length: 16; size: -; V: TRBV11-2; CDR3: CASRRPGGGLNSPLHF; DNA: TGTGCCAGCAGGAGGCCAGGAGGGGGCCTCAATTCACCCCTCCACTTT
J: TRBJ1-5; D: -; length: 15; size: few; V: TRBV9; CDR3: CASSVGGYSNQPQHF; DNA: TGTGCCAGCAGCGTAGGGGGTTATAGCAATCAGCCCCAGCATTTT
J: TRBJ1-6; D: TRBD1; length: 15; size: -; V: TRBV4-1; CDR3: CASSQGTGGNSPLHF; DNA: TGCGCCAGCAGCCAAGGGACAGGGGGTAATTCACCCCTCCACTTT
J: TRBJ2-5; D: TRBD1; length: 15; size: many; V: TRBV12-3/TRBV12-4; CDR3: CASRFNRDRDSTQYF; DNA: TGTGCCAGCAGGTTTAACCGGGACAGGGATTCGACCCAGTACTTC
J: TRBJ2-7; D: -; length: 15; size: many; V: TRBV3-1; CDR3: CASSLAGQASYEQYF; DNA: TGTGCCAGCAGTCTAGCGGGACAGGCTTCCTACGAGCAGTACTTC
J: TRBJ2-5; D: -; length: 14; size: few; V: TRBV29-1; CDR3: CSVDSRGRQETQYF; DNA: TGCAGCGTTGACTCGCGTGGCAGGCAAGAGACCCAGTACTTC
J: TRBJ1-1; D: TRBD1; length: 15; size: -; V: TRBV10-3; CDR3: CAIRGTGGMNTEAFF; DNA: TGTGCCATCAGGGGGACAGGGGGAATGAACACTGAAGCTTTCTTT
J: TRBJ1-2; D: TRBD1; length: 14; size: many; V: TRBV20-1; CDR3: CSARKGQGSNGYTF; DNA: TGCAGTGCTAGAAAGGGACAGGGGTCGAATGGCTACACCTTC
J: TRBJ2-3; D: -; length: 14; size: few; V: TRBV6-5; CDR3: CASSYGVDTDTQYF; DNA: TGTGCCAGCAGTTACGGGGTGGACACAGATACGCAGTATTTT
J: TRBJ1-1; D: TRBD1; length: 14; size: many; V: TRBV2; CDR3: CASSTQGANTEAFF; DNA: TGTGCCAGCAGTACACAGGGGGCTAACACTGAAGCTTTCTTT
J: TRBJ1-5; D: TRBD1; length: 16; size: -; V: TRBV5-1; CDR3: CASSLWPGGEDQPQHF; DNA: TGCGCCAGCAGCCTGTGGCCAGGGGGCGAGGATCAGCCCCAGCATTTT
J: TRBJ2-1; D: -; length: 15; size: -; V: TRBV6-1; CDR3: CASSPLGSYRNEQFF; DNA: TGTGCCAGCAGCCCGCTAGGAAGCTACCGCAATGAGCAGTTCTTC
J: TRBJ2-3; D: TRBD2; length: 14; size: many; V: TRBV20-1; CDR3: CSAPRTSGTDTQYF; DNA: TGCAGTGCCCCCCGGACTAGCGGCACAGATACGCAGTATTTT
J: TRBJ1-6; D: TRBD1; length: 14; size: many; V: TRBV12-3/TRBV12-4; CDR3: CASSVDRGLSPLHF; DNA: TGTGCCAGCAGTGTCGACAGGGGGCTTTCACCCCTCCACTTT
J: TRBJ1-5; D: -; length: 14; size: few; V: TRBV6-1; CDR3: CASSEQKGPQPQHF; DNA: TGTGCCAGCAGTGAACAGAAGGGCCCTCAGCCCCAGCATTTT
J: TRBJ2-7; D: -; length: 16; size: few; V: TRBV15; CDR3: CATSRGTLAHPLGQYF; DNA: TGTGCCACCAGCAGAGGGACGTTGGCCCACCCTTTAGGGCAGTACTTC
J: TRBJ1-4; D: -; length: 13; size: -; V: TRBV28; CDR3: CASRPRGNEKLFF; DNA: TGTGCCAGCAGACCCCGGGGGAATGAAAAACTGTTTTTT
J: TRBJ1-5; D: -; length: 13; size: many; V: TRBV28; CDR3: CASRSGSYQPQHF; DNA: TGTGCCAGCAGGAGTGGTAGTTATCAGCCCCAGCATTTT
J: TRBJ2-1; D: -; length: 14; size: many; V: TRBV2; CDR3: CASSRGGGANEQFF; DNA: TGTGCCAGCAGTCGGGGTGGGGGGGCAAATGAGCAGTTCTTC
J: TRBJ2-1; D: TRBD2; length: 15; size: -; V: TRBV11-2; CDR3: CASSSTGGPYNEQFF; DNA: TGTGCCAGCAGCTCCACGGGGGGGCCCTACAATGAGCAGTTCTTC
J: TRBJ2-2; D: -; length: 14; size: few; V: TRBV6-1; CDR3: CASSPQVYTGELFF; DNA: TGTGCCAGCAGCCCTCAGGTGTACACCGGGGAGCTGTTTTTT
J: TRBJ1-1; D: -; length: 12; size: many; V: TRBV29-1; CDR3: CSVVGGDTEAFF; DNA: TGCAGCGTTGTAGGGGGTGACACTGAAGCTTTCTTT
J: TRBJ2-3; D: TRBD1; length: 14; size: many; V: TRBV10-2; CDR3: CASRPGTATDTQYF; DNA: TGCGCCAGCAGACCCGGGACAGCCACAGATACGCAGTATTTT
J: TRBJ2-2; D: -; length: 13; size: -; V: TRBV14; CDR3: CASSDAFRGELFF; DNA: TGTGCCAGCAGCGACGCATTCCGCGGGGAGCTGTTTTTT
J: TRBJ2-3; D: TRBD1; length: 15; size: many; V: TRBV28; CDR3: CASSFWTGGSDTQYF; DNA: TGTGCCAGCAGTTTTTGGACAGGGGGCTCAGATACGCAGTATTTT
J: TRBJ1-2; D: -; length: 13; size: many; V: TRBV13; CDR3: CASSLGSGDGYTF; DNA: TGTGCCAGCAGCTTAGGGTCAGGGGATGGCTACACCTTC
J: TRBJ1-2; D: TRBD1; length: 13; size: many; V: TRBV10-3; CDR3: CAISLQGDYGYTF; DNA: TGTGCCATCAGTCTTCAGGGGGACTATGGCTACACCTTC
J: TRBJ1-1; D: TRBD1; length: 15; size: few; V: TRBV11-3; CDR3: CASSWTGFLDTEAFF; DNA: TGTGCCAGCAGCTGGACAGGGTTCTTGGACACTGAAGCTTTCTTT